This passage covers 3 T cell receptor beta chains from one sample sequenced in a study of Graves' ophthalmopathy and Graves' hyperthyroidism. Scientists amplified the TCR beta CDR3 regions from RNA transcripts. RT-PCR was first run with HTBI primers, then multiplex PCR in a second round. In TCRdb, the multiplex PCR reads were re-called with MiXCR into one record per CDR3 protein. The sample carries some 390,000 distinct CDR3 sequences, approximately 20% recorded once. The sequenced sample consisted of peripheral blood. These receptors all come from a woman under 30 with Graves' ophthalmopathy.

The table lists this clonotype with many counts. V gene TRBV27 combines with J gene TRBJ2-5; D may be TRBD2 (6 bases). CDR1 is MNHEY and CDR2 is SMNVEV in the germline V gene (reference sequence). The CDR3 sequence is 15 residues long. Between the trimmed V and J ends, which lost 6 bases and 2 bases, there was a span of 16 bases. CDR3 in DNA: TGTGCCAGCAGCGCCCGGGGGACGTGGCAAGAGACCCAGTACTTC. It specifies CASSARGTWQETQYF.

The chain couples TRBV6-1 to TRBJ2-7, with 11 nucleotides matching TRBD2. The germline V gene encodes CDR1 MNHNS and CDR2 SASEGT. The CDR3 has 14 residues. V gave up 6 bases and J gave up 4 bases; unmatched junction bases: 5. The chain's CDR3 is CASSTGLAEYEQYF. The CDR3, as DNA: TGTGCCAGCAGCACGGGACTAGCGGAGTACGAGCAGTACTTC.

This clonotype appeared many times. The CDR3 reads CAWRGRNQPQHF. DNA for the CDR3: TGTGCCTGGAGGGGAAGGAATCAGCCCCAGCATTTT. The genes are TRBV30 and TRBJ1-5, with D unclear. V dropped 3 bases and J dropped 4 bases, with 7 bases sitting between them. This CDR3 has 12 residues. Per germline, CDR1 GTSNPN and CDR2 SVGIG (reference sequence).